This T cell receptor beta chain was sequenced during a study of T cells after yellow fever vaccination. Study overall: It was SMART-Seq v4 Ultra Low Input that prepared the fractions with low cell numbers.

Universal primer sites and UMIs were introduced during 5'RACE template-switching synthesis of TCR cDNA. TCRdb reprocessed the 5' RACE reads with MiXCR, giving one entry per CDR3 protein. Of about 160,000 distinct CDR3 sequences in the sample, 6.5% to 8.5% were seen once. This CDR3 contains 15 residues. V lost 5 bases and J lost 1, with 11 bases in between. Germline loops: CDR1 SGHTA, CDR2 FQGTGA. Study-level points and caveats: By day 5 rather than day 15, the secondary response had peaked, though it was weaker.

This clonotype was seen ten or more times. Its cognate antigen is unknown. The source was CD4+ T cells sorted from PBMCs, collected about 5 days after the first yellow fever vaccination. This sequence originates from a man between 18 and 35 years old who received the YFV17D yellow fever vaccine. The chain joins TRBV7-3 to TRBJ2-2; a possible D gene is TRBD2 (6 bases). CDR3 bases: TGTGCCAGCAGCCCCGACGGGAGGAACACCGGGGAGCTGTTTTTT. Translated, it gives CASSPDGRNTGELFF.